This entry is about one T cell receptor (beta chain). DNA loading was fixed at 300 to 350 ng for all bulk PBMC samples. Profiling relied on immunoSEQ multiplex PCR, and the TCRdb table lists in-frame clones only, not all of them. The repertoire includes 9,700 or so clones, roughly 90% of them detected once, and more than 25% sits in the top ten. V trimming: 6 bases; J trimming: 2 bases; junction bases outside the gene matches: 4. The germline CDR1 and CDR2 sequences are LNHDA and SQIVND (reference sequence). The CDR3 contains 15 residues. Stated time point: pre-treatment baseline. The sample originates from a study of blood T cell dynamics during melanoma immunotherapy.

V gene TRBV19 combines with J gene TRBJ2-1, with 10 bases aligning to TRBD2. The receptor comes from a human donor with melanoma. Sequences were derived from blood, sampled from a patient treated with checkpoint blockade. Here the CDR3 DNA reads TGTGCCAGTAGAAGCGGGAGGGGCGCCTACAATGAGCAGTTCTTC. Protein: CASRSGRGAYNEQFF. The variable domain in full, completed from reference TRBV19 and TRBJ2-1, reads DGGITQSPKYLFRKEGQNVTLSCEQNLNHDAMYWYRQDPGQGLRLIYYSQIVNDFQKGDIAEGYSVSREKKESFPLTVTSAQKNPTAFYLCASRSGRGAYNEQFFGPGTRLTVL.